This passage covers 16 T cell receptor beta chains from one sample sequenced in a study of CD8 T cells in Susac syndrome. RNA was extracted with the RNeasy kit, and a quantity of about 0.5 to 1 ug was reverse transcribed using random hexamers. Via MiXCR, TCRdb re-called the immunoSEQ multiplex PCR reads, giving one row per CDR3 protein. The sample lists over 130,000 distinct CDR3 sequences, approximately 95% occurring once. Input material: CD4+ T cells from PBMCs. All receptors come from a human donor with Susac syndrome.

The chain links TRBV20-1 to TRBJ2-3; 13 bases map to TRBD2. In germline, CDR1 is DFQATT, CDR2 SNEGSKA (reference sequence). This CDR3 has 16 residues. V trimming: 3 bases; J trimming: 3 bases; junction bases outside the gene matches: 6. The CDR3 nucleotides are TGCAGTGCTAGGCGACTAGCGGGAGGTTGGACAGATACGCAGTATTTT. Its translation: CSARRLAGGWTDTQYF.

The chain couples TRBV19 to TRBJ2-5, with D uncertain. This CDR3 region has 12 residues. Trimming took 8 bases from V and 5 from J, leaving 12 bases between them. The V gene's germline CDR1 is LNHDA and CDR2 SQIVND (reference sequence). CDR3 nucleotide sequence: TGTGCCAGTGCACGGACCGGGGAGACCCAGTACTTC. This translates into CASARTGETQYF.

The CDR3 is CAWSIDSSGNTIYF. The CDR3 coding sequence is TGTGCCTGGAGTATCGACAGCTCTGGAAACACCATATATTTT. The V call is TRBV30, the J call TRBJ1-3, with TRBD1 as a possible D gene (5 bases). The CDR3 has 14 residues. From germline, CDR1 is GTSNPN and CDR2 SVGIG (reference sequence). V was pared by 2 bases and J by 0 bases, with 8 bases between.

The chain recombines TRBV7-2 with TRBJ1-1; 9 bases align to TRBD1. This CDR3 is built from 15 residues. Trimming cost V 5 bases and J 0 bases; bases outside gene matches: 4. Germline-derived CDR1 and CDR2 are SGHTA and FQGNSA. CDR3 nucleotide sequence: TGTGCCAGCAGCACATGGGACAGGGTGAACACTGAAGCTTTCTTT. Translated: CASSTWDRVNTEAFF.

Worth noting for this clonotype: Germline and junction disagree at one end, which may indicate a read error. CDR3: CASSVTSGGYNEQFF. CDR3 sequence (DNA): TGTGCCAGCAGCGTAACTAGCGGGGGCTACAATGAGCAGTTCTTC. The rearrangement links TRBV7-3 to TRBJ2-1; 11 bases agree with TRBD2. CDR1 is SGHTA, CDR2 FQGTGA, per germline. This CDR3 contains 15 residues.

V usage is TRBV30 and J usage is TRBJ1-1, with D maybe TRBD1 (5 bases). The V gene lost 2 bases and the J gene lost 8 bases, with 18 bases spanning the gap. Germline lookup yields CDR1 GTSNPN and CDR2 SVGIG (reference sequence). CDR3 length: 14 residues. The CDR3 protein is CAWSPGPGAREAFF. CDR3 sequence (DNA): TGTGCCTGGAGTCCCGGTCCCGGGGCCCGAGAAGCTTTCTTT. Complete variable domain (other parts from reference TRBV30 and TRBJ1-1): SQTIHQWPATLVQPVGSPLSLECTVEGTSNPNLYWYRQAAGRGLQLLFYSVGIGQISSEVPQNLSASRPQDRQFILSSKKLLLSDSGFYLCAWSPGPGAREAFFGQGTRLTVV.

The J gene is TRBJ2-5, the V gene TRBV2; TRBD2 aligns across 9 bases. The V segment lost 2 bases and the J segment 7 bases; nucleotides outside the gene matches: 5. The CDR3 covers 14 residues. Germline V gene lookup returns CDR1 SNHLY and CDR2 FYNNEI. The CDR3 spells CASSESASGATQYF. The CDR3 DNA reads TGTGCCAGCAGTGAATCGGCTAGCGGGGCGACCCAGTACTTC.

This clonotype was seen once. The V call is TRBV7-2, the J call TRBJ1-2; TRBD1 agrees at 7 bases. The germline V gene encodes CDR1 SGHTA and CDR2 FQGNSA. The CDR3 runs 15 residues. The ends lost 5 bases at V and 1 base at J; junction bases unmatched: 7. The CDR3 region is CASSRTGTDNYGYTF. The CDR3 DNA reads TGTGCCAGCAGCCGAACCGGGACAGATAACTATGGCTACACCTTC.

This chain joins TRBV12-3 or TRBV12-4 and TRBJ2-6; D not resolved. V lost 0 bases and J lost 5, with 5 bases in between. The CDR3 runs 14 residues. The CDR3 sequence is CASSLAYRANVLTF. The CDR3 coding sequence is TGTGCCAGCAGTTTAGCGTACAGGGCCAACGTCCTGACTTTC.

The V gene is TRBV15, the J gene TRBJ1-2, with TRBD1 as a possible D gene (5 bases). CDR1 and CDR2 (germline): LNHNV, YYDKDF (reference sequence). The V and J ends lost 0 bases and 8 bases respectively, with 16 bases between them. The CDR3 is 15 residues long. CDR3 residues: CATSRETGVQGGYTF. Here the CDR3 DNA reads TGTGCCACCAGCAGAGAGACGGGGGTCCAAGGCGGCTACACCTTC.

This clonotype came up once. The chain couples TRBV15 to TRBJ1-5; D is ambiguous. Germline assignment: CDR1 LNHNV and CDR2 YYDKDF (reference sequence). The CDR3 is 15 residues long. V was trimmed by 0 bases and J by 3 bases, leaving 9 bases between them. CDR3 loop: CATSRDGVDNQPQHF. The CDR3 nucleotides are TGTGCCACCAGCAGAGATGGGGTGGACAATCAGCCCCAGCATTTT.

The DNA for the CDR3 is TGTGCCAGCAGCCAAGTAGGAGAGCTGTTTTTT. The encoded protein is CASSQVGELFF. The rearrangement joins TRBV3-1 to TRBJ2-2; D not certain. There are 11 residues in the CDR3. In germline, CDR1 is LGHDT, CDR2 YNNKEL (reference sequence). The germline V and J ends were trimmed by 1 base and 11 bases, with 5 bases remaining between them.

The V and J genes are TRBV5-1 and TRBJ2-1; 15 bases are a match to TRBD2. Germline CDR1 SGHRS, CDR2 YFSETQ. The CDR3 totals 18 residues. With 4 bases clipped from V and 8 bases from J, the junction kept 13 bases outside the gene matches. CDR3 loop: CASSPQGLAGGLKDEQFF. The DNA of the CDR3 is TGCGCCAGCAGCCCGCAGGGACTAGCGGGAGGCCTAAAGGATGAGCAGTTCTTC.

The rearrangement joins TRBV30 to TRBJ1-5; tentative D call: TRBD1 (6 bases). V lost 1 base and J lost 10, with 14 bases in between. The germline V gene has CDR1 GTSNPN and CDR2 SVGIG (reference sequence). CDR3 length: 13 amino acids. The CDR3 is CAWSGGANYPQHF. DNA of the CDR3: TGTGCCTGGAGTGGGGGGGCTAATTATCCCCAGCATTTT.

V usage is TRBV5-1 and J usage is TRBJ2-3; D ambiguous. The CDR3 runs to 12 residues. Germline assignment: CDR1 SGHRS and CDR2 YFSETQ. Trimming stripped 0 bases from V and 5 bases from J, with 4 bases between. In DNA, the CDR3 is TGCGCCAGCAGCTTGGAAGGAGATACGCAGTATTTT. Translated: CASSLEGDTQYF.

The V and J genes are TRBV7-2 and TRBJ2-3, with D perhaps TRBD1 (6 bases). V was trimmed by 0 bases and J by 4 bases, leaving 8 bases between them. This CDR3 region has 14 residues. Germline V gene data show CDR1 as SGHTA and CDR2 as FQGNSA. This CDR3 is CASSLARGADTQYF. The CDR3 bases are TGTGCCAGCAGCTTAGCCAGGGGTGCAGATACGCAGTATTTT.